A selection of T cell receptor beta chains follows, all from one sample in a study of cytomegalovirus exposure and HLA in healthy donors. The method was immunoSEQ multiplex PCR; TCRdb's version includes in-frame clones alone and lacks a portion of them. The profile shows fewer than 150,000 clones, 60% to 85% of them singletons. Sample: PBMCs. Every receptor here comes from a male donor in good health and CMV-seronegative. Both conserved end residues are part of each CDR3. D genes are given only for firm matches. The listing skips clone size in some rows; elsewhere it reads once, few, many or a size class.

v_call	j_call	clone_size	d_call	cdr3_nt	cdr3_aa
TRBV2	TRBJ1-2	NA	TRBD1	TGTGCCAGCAGTGAAGAGGGACAGGGGGCTGGCGGCTACACCTTC	CASSEEGQGAGGYTF
TRBV19	TRBJ1-1	NA	NA	TGTGCCAGTAGTATCGGTGGGCTGGGGAACACTGAAGCTTTCTTT	CASSIGGLGNTEAFF
TRBV5-6	TRBJ2-7	once	NA	TGTGCCAGCAGCTTGACAGGAGTATACGAGCAGTACTTC	CASSLTGVYEQYF
TRBV29-1	TRBJ1-1	NA	NA	TGCAGCGTCGCAAAATTACAGGGCCTCAGCACTGAAGCTTTCTTT	CSVAKLQGLSTEAFF
TRBV29-1	TRBJ1-2	NA	NA	TGCAGCGTTGAACGCCAGGGTAGCGGCTACACCTTC	CSVERQGSGYTF
TRBV7-9	TRBJ1-3	NA	NA	TGTGCCAGCAGCAAGGGGCTGGACCCACGAAACACCATATATTTT	CASSKGLDPRNTIYF
TRBV5-4	TRBJ2-5	NA	NA	TGTGCCAGCAAACCAGAGGGGGTTCAAGAGACCCAGTACTTC	CASKPEGVQETQYF
TRBV29-1	TRBJ2-7	NA	TRBD1	TGCAGCGTTGAAACGCGACAGGGTTCGGACTTC	CSVETRQGSDF
TRBV7-6	TRBJ1-5	NA	NA	TGTGCCAGCAGCTACAGTGGGAATCAGCCCCAGCATTTT	CASSYSGNQPQHF
TRBV11-1	TRBJ1-2	NA	TRBD1	TGTGCCAGCAGCTTTTCGCCCATTAGACAGGGAGTCGACTATGGCTACACCTTC	CASSFSPIRQGVDYGYTF
TRBV5-1	TRBJ2-7	NA	NA	TGCGCCAGCAGCTCCTCACCGGGACAAAAGTACGAGCAGTACTTC	CASSSSPGQKYEQYF
TRBV6-5	TRBJ2-7	NA	NA	TGTGCCAGCAGTTACTCAGGGGACGAGCAGTACTTC	CASSYSGDEQYF
TRBV5-6	TRBJ1-3	few	NA	TGTGCCAGCAGTTATGGACTCCAGCCGGGAAACACCATATATTTT	CASSYGLQPGNTIYF
TRBV18	TRBJ1-1	NA	NA	TGTGCCAGCTCACCACTCAGGGGAAACACTGAAGCTTTCTTT	CASSPLRGNTEAFF
TRBV7-6	TRBJ1-1	NA	NA	TGTGCCAGCAGCTGGGAACGGGGGAACACTGAAGCTTTCTTT	CASSWERGNTEAFF
TRBV30	TRBJ2-2	NA	NA	TGTGCCTGGAGTGGGGAGGGACACGCGAACACCGGGGAGCTGTTTTTT	CAWSGEGHANTGELFF
TRBV15	TRBJ2-3	NA	NA	TGTGCCACCAGCAGACCCCCCCCCGGGGATACGCAGTATTTT	CATSRPPPGDTQYF
TRBV10-3	TRBJ1-2	NA	TRBD1	TGTGCCATCAGGGAGGGACAGGAGTATGGCTACACCTTC	CAIREGQEYGYTF
TRBV4-1	TRBJ1-6	NA	TRBD1	TGCGCCAGCAGCCCTGGGGGACAGAGCTCCTATAATTCACCCCTCCACTTT	CASSPGGQSSYNSPLHF
TRBV19	TRBJ1-1	NA	NA	TGTGCCAGTAGTATCGGGGGGGGTGCAAAAGCTTTCTTT	CASSIGGGAKAFF
TRBV6-5	TRBJ1-2	NA	TRBD1	TGTGCCAGCAGTTATTCCGGGACAGGGGGCGTCTATGGCTACACCTTC	CASSYSGTGGVYGYTF
TRBV6-6	TRBJ2-1	NA	TRBD1	TGTGCCAGCAACACAGGGGGCGCCTACAATGAGCAGTTCTTC	CASNTGGAYNEQFF
TRBV2	TRBJ2-7	NA	NA	TGTGCCAGCAGTGCCGCCAGCGAGACCTACGAGCAGTACTTC	CASSAASETYEQYF
TRBV6-6	TRBJ1-2	NA	NA	TGTGCCAGCAGTTATGACATCAACTATGGCTACACCTTC	CASSYDINYGYTF
TRBV6-1	TRBJ2-7	NA	NA	TGTGCCAGTACTGAGAGCTACGAGCAGTACTTC	CASTESYEQYF
TRBV6-1	TRBJ2-3	NA	TRBD2	TGTGCCAGCAGTTTTCGGGGGGAGCGGACAGATACGCAGTATTTT	CASSFRGERTDTQYF
TRBV18	TRBJ1-2	NA	TRBD1	TGTGCCAGCTCACCCTTCGCGGGACAGGGTCCCTATGGCTACACCTTC	CASSPFAGQGPYGYTF
TRBV25-1	TRBJ2-3	NA	NA	TGTGCCAGCAGTGAACCTTCGGGTCCTAGCACAGATACGCAGTATTTT	CASSEPSGPSTDTQYF